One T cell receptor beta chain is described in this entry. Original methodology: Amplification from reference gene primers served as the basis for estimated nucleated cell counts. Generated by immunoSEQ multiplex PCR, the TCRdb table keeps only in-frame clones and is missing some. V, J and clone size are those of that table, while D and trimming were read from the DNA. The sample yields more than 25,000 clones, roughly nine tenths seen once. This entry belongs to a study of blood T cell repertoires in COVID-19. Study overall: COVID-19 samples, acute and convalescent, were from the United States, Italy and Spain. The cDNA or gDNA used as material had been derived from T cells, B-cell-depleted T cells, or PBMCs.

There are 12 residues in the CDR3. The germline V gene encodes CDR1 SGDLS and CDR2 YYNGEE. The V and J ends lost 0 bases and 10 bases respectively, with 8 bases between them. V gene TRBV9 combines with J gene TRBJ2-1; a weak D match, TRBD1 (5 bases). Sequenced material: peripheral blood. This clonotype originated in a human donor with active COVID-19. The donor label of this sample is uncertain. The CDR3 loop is CASSVGSGEQFF. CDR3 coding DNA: TGTGCCAGCAGCGTAGGGTCAGGGGAGCAGTTCTTC.